This T cell receptor beta chain was profiled in a study of cytomegalovirus exposure and HLA in healthy donors (dated by TCRdb to 2016 to 2017). In terms of the full investigation: According to an earlier analysis of 587 of the donors, some 180 million T cells yielded 117 million unique TCR beta sequences and about 280 Gb of sequence data. About 280 gigabases of sequencing data and approximately 91 million unique TCR sequences made up an early release that covered 500 to 650 HLA-typed donors. Among the roughly 380 genotyped donors, approximately 77% belonged to the genetic ancestry cluster associated with self-reported Caucasian donors. The study aimed to test whether signatures of past pathogen exposure could be identified by cataloging public T cell receptors. Using immunosequencing, the study profiled T cell repertoires from 500 to 800 subjects and related those repertoires to cytomegalovirus serostatus. In addition to the first cohort of 666 subjects, a separate validation cohort of 120 different subjects was used. The study combined high-throughput TCR immunosequencing, statistical association of individual TCRs with disease status, and machine learning to predict cytomegalovirus infection status. A later analysis re-examined previously published TCR beta repertoires from 600 to 700 donors and added high-resolution HLA genotyping to investigate patterns of TCR occurrence. Rather than drawing on any new phenotypic data, the later analysis identified candidate immune exposures from TCR beta sequences and the way those sequences occurred across donors. To decide whether each TCR beta V gene segment behaved as functional or pseudogenic, an earlier analysis of some 540 of the donors relied on high-throughput TCR beta sequencing. Donor age, sex, ethnicity and CMV serostatus were compiled alongside the repertoire data. Genome-wide SNP genotypes for about 55% of the roughly 670 donors were used in a later genetic analysis, which treated that subset as a discovery cohort. All discovery cohort repertoires had been generated using a single sequencing platform. Both class I and class II loci were covered by HLA typing, at four-digit resolution. The number of typed donors differed by locus: about 629-630 for A, B, C, DRB1 and DQB1; 500 to 550 for DQA1; 606 for DPA1; and roughly 470 for DPB1. Several DR-DQ haplotypes were treated as single units for association and clustering because of strong linkage in the cohort. On average, around 230,000 unique TCR beta nucleotide sequences were sequenced per donor among more than 350 genotyped donors of the cohort, with 15% to 20% of those sequences being non-productive.

The cohort was made up of 666 healthy bone marrow donors. At the time of sampling, every cohort member was nominally healthy, though immune exposures that went unrecorded were likely present. The donor was CMV seropositive and belonged to the group of about 290 seropositive cohort members. A peripheral blood sample was collected from each donor, and TCR beta sequencing was performed on peripheral blood mononuclear cells. The Qiagen DNeasy Blood Extraction Kit was used to extract genomic DNA from the blood cell samples. Of note for this clone: The antigen it recognizes is unknown. No clone much larger than this one lies a single base away; base qualities are absent.

What the study reported, not specific to this receptor: A group of highly shared sequence variants was considered likely to be a technical artifact of the sequencing pipeline. According to the authors, the approach could potentially be generalized to other disease states and immunological phenotypes. In an earlier analysis of some 540 of the donors, most TCR beta V segments appeared in productive rearrangements about 87% or about 30% of the time, broadly matching IMGT annotations. In a later analysis, the rate of TCR association differed among HLA loci, with DRB1 alleles having the most associated TCRs and HLA-C alleles having the fewest. Only TCR beta chains were sequenced in this cohort, and the absence of alpha or paired-chain data limited detectable features. At a false discovery rate of 0.05, a later analysis linked about 16,000 TCR beta sequences to specific HLA alleles. According to a later analysis, most CMV-associated TCR beta chains appeared to be HLA-restricted, and the HLA associations seemed to be driven largely by CMV exposure. Over 15 rarely observed V segments, including chromosome 9 orphons, were excluded from the earlier analysis of approximately 500 of the donors because counts were too low. In the study, approximately 150 TCR beta chains were listed as associated with cytomegalovirus. A further reported finding was that TCR beta sequences accurately predicted the HLA-A and HLA-B alleles for most subjects in the first cohort. An association between a missense DCLRE1C variant and V-gene and J-gene trimming of TCR beta chains was found in a later genetic analysis and replicated in an independent cohort. Because HLA typing was missing for some donors at each locus, association tests included only the typed subset. Strong co-occurrence of HLA alleles, especially DR and DQ, made assigning TCR associations to individual alleles difficult. A later analysis reported that several top co-occurrence clusters appeared linked to parvovirus B19, influenza, CMV and Epstein-Barr virus. Immune exposure information for the cohort was limited to CMV serostatus. In vitro tests confirmed that a few of the cytomegalovirus-associated TCR beta chains recognize cytomegalovirus antigens. In a later analysis, HLA-associated TCR beta chains showed more clonal expansion and lower generation probabilities than non-associated chains that were equally common. Cytomegalovirus status was reported to be diagnosed by the classifier with high specificity and sensitivity in both the original and validation cohorts. Correlated functional status among segregating V segments might reflect linkage disequilibrium, but an unknown experimental factor could not be ruled out. Presence/absence analyses assumed roughly uniform sequencing depth across donors, an assumption that may not hold. Because the 87-base-pair reads could not distinguish some IMGT-functional V segments, including TRBV6-2 and TRBV6-3, those segments were excluded. According to a later genetic analysis, donors in an Asian-associated ancestry cluster had fewer N-insertions in productive TCRs than the roughly 700-donor mean. Most TCR sequences were observed very rarely across donors, whereas some public TCRs were present in many individuals.

Including the terminal cysteine and phenylalanine, the CDR3 comprises 18 residues. The read is trimmed to its CDR3 DNA, 54 bases read in frame from base 1. V trim: 4 bases; J trim: 2 bases; unmatched bases: 15. CDR1 and CDR2 (SGHDT, YYEEEE) derive from the germline V gene. The library was obtained by the immunoSEQ multiplex PCR assay. The multiplex PCR relied on a mix of 60 forward primers for TCR Vbeta segments and 13 reverse primers for TCR Jbeta segments. The CDR3 region of rearranged TCR beta genes was amplified from genomic DNA with a multiplex PCR assay. The amplified TCR beta libraries were sequenced on the Illumina HiSeq System as 87-base-pair reads. In the source study's methods: A later analysis tallied some 79 million unique TCR beta chains across the approximately 670 repertoires, and around 9.9 million of those chains were shared by two or more donors. Raw reads were error-corrected and collapsed into unique sequences with a nearest-neighbor algorithm that merged closely related sequences to remove PCR and sequencing errors. To assign V, D and J gene segments, CDR3 sequences were aligned to IMGT reference sequences. For a sequence to be retained, a match of at least six nucleotides to both a V gene segment and a J gene segment was required. A rearrangement was called productive if the CDR3 had no stop codons and remained in frame with V and J, and every other rearrangement was called non-productive. CDR3 was defined according to IMGT convention as the region running from the second conserved V-encoded cysteine to the conserved J-encoded phenylalanine. Sequences without an unambiguous match to a single V gene segment were excluded from the earlier analysis of 587 of the donors. In an earlier analysis of approximately 610 of the donors, V segments were called functional above 56.7% productive rearrangements and were called segregating when the between-donor standard deviation exceeded 5%. A statistical classification framework was built for diagnosing cytomegalovirus status from the catalog of TCR beta chain sequences. In a later analysis, TCR nucleotide sequences were compared against IMGT/GENE-DB human TR gene sequences so that V and J genes could be assigned. The TCRdist pipeline was used in a later analysis to assign CDR3 sequences and most-parsimonious VDJ recombination scenarios. In a later analysis, every TCR beta chain was defined by the combination of its CDR3 amino acid sequence and its V-gene family, and reads without a unique V-gene family were dropped. A later analysis removed nearly 600 highly shared, low-generation-probability nucleotide sequences to deal with suspected cross-contamination and a sequencing artifact. In a later analysis, a clonal expansion index for each public chain was calculated from normalized within-repertoire ranks of inferred template counts. Generation probabilities in a later analysis came from a VDJ recombination model fitted to out-of-frame rearrangements, and those results were checked against IGoR. In a later analysis, hypergeometric tests were used to score TCR-TCR, TCR-HLA and TCR-CMV co-occurrence, with a repertoire-size bias correction applied to TCR pairs. False discovery rates were estimated in a later analysis by permuting HLA or CMV assignments 20 times. In a later analysis, co-occurring TCRs were grouped using DBSCAN, with TCRdist sequence similarity added in when clustering inside HLA-allele-positive subsets. Co-occurrence clustering excluded repertoires with fewer than 30,000 or more than 120,000 public chains, plus five with anomalous nucleotide sharing. TCRdb carries this immuneACCESS record with in-frame sequences only. Its versions omit some clonotypes, under half of them owing to an unresolved V gene in the studies checked, with the rest unexplained. V, J and clone size are those of that table, while D and trimming were read from the DNA. Recorded for this sample are roughly 160,000 clones; roughly 77% of them occurred a single time. The ten largest make up 2.2% of the sample.

The chain is assembled from TRBV5-6 and TRBJ2-5; 9 bases in the middle match TRBD1. The sequence was collected from a man aged 50 to 60 in good health and CMV-seropositive. Sequenced material: PBMCs. The bases are TGTGCCAGCAGCAGAGGACAGGGGAGAATAGTGCGACAAGAGACCCAGTACTTC. It encodes CASSRGQGRIVRQETQYF. The variable domain in full, with residues beyond the CDR3 obtained from the reference TRBV5-6 and TRBJ2-5 genes, is DAGVTQSPTHLIKTRGQQVTLRCSPKSGHDTVSWYQQALGQGPQFIFQYYEEEERQRGNFPDRFSGHQFPNYSSELNVNALLLGDSALYLCASSRGQGRIVRQETQYFGPGTRLLVL.